Listed here are 15 T cell receptor beta chains from one sample, sequenced in a study of blood T cell repertoires in COVID-19 (dated by TCRdb to 2020 to 2021). Library preparation employed the immunoSEQ multiplex PCR assay. TCRdb obtained this table from immuneACCESS and retained in-frame rearrangements with V and J assigned. These tables miss some clones; where compared with another copy, unresolved V genes account for less than half of the shortfall, and the remainder is unexplained. In this sample the table shows tens of thousands of clones, around four fifths of which occur a single time. The ten largest clonotypes hold roughly 10% of the sample. Sequenced input: peripheral blood. The source of these receptors is a woman between 45 and 65 years old with acute or convalescent COVID-19.

The count of this clone is one. V is TRBV6-2 or TRBV6-3 and J is TRBJ2-1, with no clear D. V was clipped by 5 bases and J by 4 bases, with 6 bases between them. The germline CDR1 and CDR2 sequences are MNHEY and SVGEGT. This CDR3 has 12 amino acids. CDR3 nucleotides: TGTGCCAGCAGTCTCCGGTACAATGAGCAGTTCTTC. Translation gives CASSLRYNEQFF.

A single count supports this clone. The CDR3 nucleotides read TGTGCCTGGAGTGGGACAGACAATCAGCCCCAGCATTTT. Translated, it gives CAWSGTDNQPQHF. The V call is TRBV30, the J call TRBJ1-5; weak D call: TRBD1 (6 bases). Deletions cut 1 base from V and 3 bases from J, with 7 bases between. The CDR3 covers 13 residues. The germline V gene encodes CDR1 GTSNPN and CDR2 SVGIG (reference sequence).

The chain links TRBV10-2 to TRBJ1-2; possibly TRBD1 for D (6 bases). Germline V gene data show CDR1 as WSHSY and CDR2 as SAAADI. The CDR3 consists of 14 residues. Trimming removed 2 bases at V and 2 bases at J, with 9 bases between. Written as DNA, the CDR3 is TGCGCCAGCAGTGAGGCAGGGGAAAACTATGGCTACACCTTC. Translating it yields CASSEAGENYGYTF.

The chain links TRBV6-5 to TRBJ1-1; no definite D call. V shed 3 bases and J shed 3 bases, with 11 bases lying between them. Germline CDR1 MNHEY, CDR2 SVGAGI. The CDR3 totals 14 residues. The CDR3 spells CASSYSVRDTEAFF. Here the CDR3 DNA reads TGTGCCAGCAGTTATTCGGTACGGGACACTGAAGCTTTCTTT.

The rearrangement joins TRBV4-2 to TRBJ2-3; 8 bases align to TRBD2. The V segment lost 2 bases and the J segment 6 bases; nucleotides outside the gene matches: 7. Germline V CDR1 and CDR2: LGHNA, YNFKEQ. The CDR3 sequence is 15 residues long. CDR3 sequence: CASSQSAGGTDTQYF. Written as DNA, the CDR3 is TGTGCCAGCAGCCAATCGGCGGGAGGAACTGATACGCAGTATTTT.

The table lists this clone with a few counts. V usage is TRBV19 and J usage is TRBJ2-7; 12 nucleotides align to TRBD1. The CDR3 extends over 16 amino acids. V dropped 2 bases and J dropped 3; count of bases not matched to a gene: 5. Per the germline V gene, CDR1 is LNHDA and CDR2 is SQIVND (reference sequence). CDR3 in DNA: TGTGCCAGTAGTATATTGGGACAGGGGGCGTTCTACGAGCAGTACTTC. Translating it yields CASSILGQGAFYEQYF.

This clone came up a few times. The chain joins TRBV7-2 to TRBJ2-7, with 7 positions matching TRBD1. The CDR3 is made up of 16 amino acids. Germline V gene data show CDR1 as SGHTA and CDR2 as FQGNSA. Germline trimming cut 1 base from V and 5 bases from J; bases unmatched to any gene: 11. CDR3 sequence (DNA): TGTGCCAGCAGCTTAGAAGGGGGAGCCACAGGGGACGAGCAGTACTTC. Protein: CASSLEGGATGDEQYF. Full variable domain (remainder filled in from reference TRBV7-2 and TRBJ2-7): GAGVSQSPSNKVTEKGKDVELRCDPISGHTALYWYRQSLGQGLEFLIYFQGNSAPDKSGLPSDRFSAERTGGSVSTLTIQRTQQEDSAVYLCASSLEGGATGDEQYFGPGTRLTVT.

In this sample, this clone turned up a few times. V gene TRBV12-3 or TRBV12-4 combines with J gene TRBJ1-4; unclear D gene. The CDR3 covers 11 residues. Trimming shortened V by 6 bases and J by 11 bases, and 10 bases separated the two germline ends. CDR3 amino acids: CASSPTRKLFF. CDR3 sequence (DNA): TGTGCCAGCAGCCCGACAAGGAAACTGTTTTTT.

The genes are TRBV28 and TRBJ2-5; 9 bases map to TRBD2. The CDR3 contains 13 residues. Trimming took 7 bases from V and 3 from J; bases not matched to a gene: 3. The germline V gene encodes CDR1 MDHEN and CDR2 SYDVKM. The CDR3 spells CASNRLAEETQYF. The DNA for the CDR3 is TGTGCCAGCAATAGACTAGCGGAAGAGACCCAGTACTTC.

The CDR3 protein is CASSLVGQGGELFF. CDR3 bases: TGTGCCAGCAGCTTAGTCGGCCAGGGCGGGGAGCTGTTTTTT. The chain has TRBV7-6 and TRBJ2-2; D is possibly TRBD1 (5 bases). With 1 base removed from V and 7 bases from J, the gap between germline ends came to 10 bases. Germline loops: CDR1 SGHVS, CDR2 FNYEAQ. This CDR3 is 14 amino acids long.

The chain has TRBV30 and TRBJ1-2; 10 nucleotides match TRBD1. J gave up 6 bases and V 5 bases, and 6 bases lay outside the gene matches. CDR1 is GTSNPN, CDR2 SVGIG, per germline (reference sequence). The CDR3 totals 13 residues. CDR3 sequence reads: CAWLGQGGNGYTF. CDR3 bases: TGTGCCTGGCTTGGACAGGGGGGTAATGGCTACACCTTC.

The chain has TRBV9 and TRBJ2-7; 10 bases line up with TRBD2. The CDR3 sequence is 15 residues long. Per germline, CDR1 SGDLS and CDR2 YYNGEE. The J segment lost 4 bases and the V segment lost 0 bases, leaving 4 bases of the junction unmatched. The CDR3 sequence is CASSVGSGRGYEQYF. The CDR3 nucleotides read TGTGCCAGCAGCGTAGGAAGCGGGAGGGGGTACGAGCAGTACTTC.

The chain couples TRBV28 to TRBJ1-1; no definite D call. Germline V gene data show CDR1 as MDHEN and CDR2 as SYDVKM. The CDR3 runs 14 residues. With 4 bases removed from V and 6 bases from J, the gap between germline ends came to 15 bases. This CDR3 is CASSSVRERAEAFF. The CDR3 nucleotides read TGTGCCAGCAGTTCAGTACGGGAGAGGGCTGAAGCTTTCTTT.

This clone was seen just once. J is TRBJ1-5 and V is TRBV5-6; D perhaps matches TRBD1 (5 bases). This CDR3 is 14 amino acids long. Germline V CDR1 and CDR2: SGHDT, YYEEEE. The V end lost 0 bases, the J end lost 6 bases, and 10 bases lay between the germline ends. CDR3 sequence (DNA): TGTGCCAGCAGCTTGGCGGGGGGGGGTCAGCCCCAGCATTTT. Its translation: CASSLAGGGQPQHF. Full variable domain (outside the CDR3, taken from reference TRBV5-6 and TRBJ1-5): DAGVTQSPTHLIKTRGQQVTLRCSPKSGHDTVSWYQQALGQGPQFIFQYYEEEERQRGNFPDRFSGHQFPNYSSELNVNALLLGDSALYLCASSLAGGGQPQHFGDGTRLSIL.

This chain links TRBV6-6 with TRBJ1-4, with a weak D call TRBD1 (5 bases). V dropped 6 bases and J dropped 0 bases, with 14 bases sitting between them. The CDR3 has 16 residues. CDR1 and CDR2 from the germline V gene are MNHNY and SVGAGI (reference sequence). The CDR3 reads CASRETAFATNEKLFF. The CDR3 bases are TGTGCCAGCAGAGAGACAGCCTTTGCAACTAATGAAAAACTGTTTTTT.